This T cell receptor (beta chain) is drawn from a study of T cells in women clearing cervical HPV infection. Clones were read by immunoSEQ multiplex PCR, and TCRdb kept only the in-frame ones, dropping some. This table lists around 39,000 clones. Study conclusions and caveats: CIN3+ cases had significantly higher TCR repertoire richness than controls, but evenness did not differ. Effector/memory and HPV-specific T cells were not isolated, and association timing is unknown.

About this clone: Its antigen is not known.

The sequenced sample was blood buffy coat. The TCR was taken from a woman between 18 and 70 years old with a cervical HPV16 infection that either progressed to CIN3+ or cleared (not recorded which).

The CDR3 DNA, read in part, is TGTGCCAGCAGTTCTGCACAGGGCCAGCTTGGAAACACC. Translation gives CASSSAQGQLGNT. The CDR3 in its entirety is CASSSAQGQLGNTIYF. The chain has TRBV12-3 or TRBV12-4 and TRBJ1-3, with TRBD1 as a possible D gene (6 bases). Read sequence stops 3 residues before the CDR3 end, and the germline J gene provides the missing end. This CDR3 is 16 amino acids long. V lost 4 bases to trimming and J lost 3 bases, with 16 bases between them.